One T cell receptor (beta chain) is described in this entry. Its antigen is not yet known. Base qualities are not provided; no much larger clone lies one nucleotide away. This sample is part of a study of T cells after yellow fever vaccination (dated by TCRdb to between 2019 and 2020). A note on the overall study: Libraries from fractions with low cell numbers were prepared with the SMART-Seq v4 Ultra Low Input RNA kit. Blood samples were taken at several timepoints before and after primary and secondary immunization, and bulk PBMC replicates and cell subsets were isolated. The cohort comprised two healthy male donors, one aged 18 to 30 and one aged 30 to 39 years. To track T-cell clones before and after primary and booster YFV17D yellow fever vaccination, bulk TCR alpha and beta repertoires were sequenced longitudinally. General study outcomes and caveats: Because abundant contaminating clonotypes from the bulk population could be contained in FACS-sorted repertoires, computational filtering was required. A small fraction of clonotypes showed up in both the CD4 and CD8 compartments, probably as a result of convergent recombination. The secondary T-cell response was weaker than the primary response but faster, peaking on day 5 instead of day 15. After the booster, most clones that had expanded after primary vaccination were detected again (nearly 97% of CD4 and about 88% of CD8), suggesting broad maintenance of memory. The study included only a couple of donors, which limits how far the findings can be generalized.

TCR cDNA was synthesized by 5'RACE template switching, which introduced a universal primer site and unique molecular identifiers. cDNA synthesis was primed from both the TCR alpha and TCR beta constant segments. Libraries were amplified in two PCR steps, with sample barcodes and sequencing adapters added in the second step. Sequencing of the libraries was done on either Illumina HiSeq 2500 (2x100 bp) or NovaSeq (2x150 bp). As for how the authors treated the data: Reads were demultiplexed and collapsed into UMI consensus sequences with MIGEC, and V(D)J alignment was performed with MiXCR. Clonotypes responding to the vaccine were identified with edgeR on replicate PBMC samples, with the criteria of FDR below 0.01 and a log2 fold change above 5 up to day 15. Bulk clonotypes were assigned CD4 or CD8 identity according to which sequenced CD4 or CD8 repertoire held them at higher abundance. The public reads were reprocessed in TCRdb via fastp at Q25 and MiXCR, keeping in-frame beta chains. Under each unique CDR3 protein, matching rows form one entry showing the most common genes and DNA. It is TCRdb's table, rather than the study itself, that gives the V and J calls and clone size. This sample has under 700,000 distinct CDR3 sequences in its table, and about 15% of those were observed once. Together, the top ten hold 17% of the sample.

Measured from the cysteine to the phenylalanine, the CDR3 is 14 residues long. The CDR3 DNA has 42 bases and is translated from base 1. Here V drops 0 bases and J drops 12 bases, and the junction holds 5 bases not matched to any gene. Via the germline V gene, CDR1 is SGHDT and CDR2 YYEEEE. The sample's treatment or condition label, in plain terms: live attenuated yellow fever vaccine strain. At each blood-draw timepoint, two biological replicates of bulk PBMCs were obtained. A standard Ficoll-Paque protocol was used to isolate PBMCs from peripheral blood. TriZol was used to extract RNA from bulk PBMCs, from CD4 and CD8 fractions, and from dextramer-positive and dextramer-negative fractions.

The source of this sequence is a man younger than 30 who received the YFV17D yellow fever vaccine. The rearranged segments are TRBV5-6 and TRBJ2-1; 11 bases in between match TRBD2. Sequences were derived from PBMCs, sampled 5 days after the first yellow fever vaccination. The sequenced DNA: TGTGCCAGCAGCTTGGCCCTACTAGCGGGGGTGCAGTTCTTC. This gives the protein CASSLALLAGVQFF.